This TCR beta chain was sequenced during a study of Graves' ophthalmopathy and Graves' hyperthyroidism. This clonotype was observed at least ten times. Transcripts of RNA were the source for amplifying TCR beta CDR3 regions. Investigators did first-round RT-PCR with HTBI primers, then second-round multiplex PCR. TCRdb itself ran the multiplex PCR reads through MiXCR, one entry per CDR3 protein. Of more than 300,000 distinct CDR3 sequences in the sample, about a sixth are singletons; the top ten hold 2.4%. Germline trimming cut 6 bases from V and 7 bases from J; bases unmatched to any gene: 23. Germline CDR1 reads MDHEN; CDR2 reads SYDVKM. The CDR3 contains 19 residues.

The chain joins TRBV28 to TRBJ1-3; 8 nucleotides match TRBD1. The sequencing input was peripheral blood. The sequence derives from an adult woman with stable Graves' hyperthyroidism. DNA of the CDR3: TGTGCCAGCAGCGAGACCTTCAGGGGGCTGACATCCCGGCGGAACACCATATATTTT. Protein product: CASSETFRGLTSRRNTIYF.